The 23 T cell receptor beta chains below were found in one sample sequenced in a study of T cell responses to AZD1222 COVID-19 vaccine. Assay used: immunoSEQ multiplex PCR; TCRdb lists only in-frame clones, some missing. Of 90,000 to 150,000 clones in the sample, 85% to 90% were seen once. The sample here was peripheral blood, taken on day 0 of AZD1222 vaccination. Every receptor here comes from an adult in good health.

The gene calls are TRBV5-6 and TRBJ2-5; TRBD1 or TRBD2 may be the D gene (5 bases each). V lost 0 bases and J 5 bases, leaving 14 bases between the germline ends. Germline-derived CDR1 and CDR2 are SGHDT and YYEEEE. CDR3 length equals 15 residues. The CDR3 here is CASSLAKGWRETQYF. The CDR3, as DNA: TGTGCCAGCAGCTTGGCCAAGGGGTGGAGGGAGACCCAGTACTTC.

This clone showed up just once. The chain carries TRBV3-1 (or the pseudogene TRBV3-2) and TRBJ2-3; D gene uncertain. The germline V gene encodes CDR1 LGHDT and CDR2 YNNKEL (reference sequence). The CDR3 is made up of 13 amino acids. V was trimmed by 6 bases and J by 2 bases, leaving 9 bases between them. The CDR3: CASSPPTTDTQYF. CDR3 in DNA: TGTGCCAGCAGTCCCCCTACCACAGATACGCAGTATTTT.

This clone appeared once. The V and J genes are TRBV6-1 and TRBJ1-5; 7 nucleotides line up with TRBD1. Germline-derived CDR1 and CDR2 are MNHNS and SASEGT. J lost 6 bases, V lost 2 bases, and 7 bases had no gene match. CDR3 length equals 15 residues. The CDR3 region has the DNA TGTGCCAGCAGTGAAATGGGAGGGGGCGGTCAGCCCCAGCATTTT. It translates to CASSEMGGGGQPQHF.

This clone was seen just once. This chain uses TRBV7-9 with TRBJ1-2, with D maybe TRBD1 (6 bases). V was trimmed by 5 bases and J by 6 bases, leaving 16 bases between them. CDR3 length: 14 residues. Germline V lookup: CDR1 SEHNR, CDR2 FQNEAQ (reference sequence). The CDR3 coding sequence is TGTGCCAGCAGCGGGAAACAGGGATTCCATGGCTACACCTTC. Translated: CASSGKQGFHGYTF.

J is TRBJ2-7 and V is TRBV10-3; 9 nucleotides match TRBD1. Trimming cost V 4 bases and J 5 bases; bases outside gene matches: 9. Germline CDR1 reads ENHRY; CDR2 reads SYGVKD. This CDR3 contains 15 residues. As DNA, the CDR3 is TGTGCCATCAGTGCAAAAGACAGGGGGTCCAACGAGCAGTACTTC. Protein product: CAISAKDRGSNEQYF.

The CDR3 DNA reads as TGTGCCAGCAGTTTACCCACAGGGACGGGAGAGACCCAGTACTTC. Translated: CASSLPTGTGETQYF. This chain uses TRBV28 with TRBJ2-5; D might be TRBD1 (6 bases). CDR1 is MDHEN, CDR2 SYDVKM, per germline. The CDR3 is made up of 15 amino acids. V was shortened by 2 bases and J by 4 bases, with 14 bases between the two germline ends.

V gene TRBV27 combines with J gene TRBJ1-6; D is ambiguous. V was cut by 6 bases and J by 1 base, with 10 bases left in between. This CDR3 has 15 amino acids. Germline CDR1 and CDR2: MNHEY and SMNVEV (reference sequence). DNA for the CDR3: TGTGCCAGCAGGCCGATGGGGTCCTATAATTCACCCCTCCACTTT. Translated, it gives CASRPMGSYNSPLHF.

V is TRBV18 and J is TRBJ1-3; D ambiguous. The germline V and J ends were trimmed by 3 bases and 0 bases, with 12 bases remaining between them. Germline CDR1 and CDR2: KGHSH and LQKENI. The CDR3 length is 16 residues. The DNA of the CDR3 is TGTGCCAGCTCACCCCCCGTTCAGAGCTCTGGAAACACCATATATTTT. Its translation is CASSPPVQSSGNTIYF.

In its sample, this clone was seen a few times. The rearrangement uses TRBV10-2 and TRBJ1-1; 7 nucleotides align to TRBD1. Trimming at V came to 10 bases and at J to 2 bases, leaving 4 bases not matched to a gene. Germline V lookup: CDR1 WSHSY, CDR2 SAAADI. The CDR3 has 12 residues. The CDR3 reads CATGQLNTEAFF. CDR3 nucleotides: TGCGCCACGGGACAGCTAAACACTGAAGCTTTCTTT.

The chain uses TRBV27 and TRBJ2-1; 9 positions match TRBD2. After removal of 3 bases from V and 7 bases from J, the junction contained 4 bases not matched to a gene. The length of the CDR3 is 14 residues. Germline V gene data show CDR1 as MNHEY and CDR2 as SMNVEV (reference sequence). CDR3 residues: CASSFLAGMNEQFF. Here the CDR3 DNA reads TGTGCCAGCAGTTTTCTAGCGGGAATGAATGAGCAGTTCTTC.

V and J are TRBV7-9 and TRBJ2-7; 7 bases are shared with TRBD1. The CDR3 sequence is 15 residues long. The V gene end was trimmed by 6 bases and the J gene end by 5 bases; junction bases not matched to a gene: 13. The germline V gene encodes CDR1 SEHNR and CDR2 FQNEAQ (reference sequence). The CDR3 DNA reads TGTGCCAGCAGGACAACAGGGGTCGTTGAGCACGAGCAGTACTTC. Its protein product is CASRTTGVVEHEQYF. Variable domain in full (rest from reference TRBV7-9 and TRBJ2-7): DTGVSQNPRHKITKRGQNVTFRCDPISEHNRLYWYRQTLGQGPEFLTYFQNEAQLEKSRLLSDRFSAERPKGSFSTLEIQRTEQGDSAMYLCASRTTGVVEHEQYFGPGTRLTVT.

The genes are TRBV6-5 and TRBJ2-2; D gene ambiguous. V lost 7 bases and J 4 bases, leaving 13 bases between the germline ends. This CDR3 is 14 amino acids long. Looked up from germline, CDR1 is MNHEY and CDR2 is SVGAGI. In nucleotides, the CDR3 is TGTGCCAGCAATGTGGGCCGTTCCACCGGGGAGCTGTTTTTT. Translated, it gives CASNVGRSTGELFF.

In its sample, this clone was seen a few times. The gene calls are TRBV28 and TRBJ2-7, with 10 bases matching TRBD2. There are 15 residues in the CDR3. Germline V gene data show CDR1 as MDHEN and CDR2 as SYDVKM. The J segment lost 6 bases and the V segment lost 7 bases, leaving 12 bases of the junction unmatched. The CDR3 loop is CASIISGGLPGEQYF. CDR3 nucleotide sequence: TGTGCCAGCATCATTAGCGGGGGGCTGCCGGGCGAGCAGTACTTC. Supplemented by reference TRBV28 and TRBJ2-7, the full variable domain reads DVKVTQSSRYLVKRTGEKVFLECVQDMDHENMFWYRQDPGLGLRLIYFSYDVKMKEKGDIPEGYSVSREKKERFSLILESASTNQTSMYLCASIISGGLPGEQYFGPGTRLTVT.

The CDR3 loop is CASSSGQGHRETQYF. DNA for the CDR3: TGTGCCAGCAGTTCTGGACAGGGCCACCGCGAGACCCAGTACTTC. The genes are TRBV5-4 and TRBJ2-5, with 8 positions matching TRBD1. The CDR3 loop spans 15 amino acids. Germline CDR1 SGHNT, CDR2 YYREEE (reference sequence). After removal of 5 bases from V and 5 bases from J, the junction contained 11 bases not matched to a gene.

This clone is a singleton in its sample. J is TRBJ2-3 and V is TRBV28; D is possibly TRBD1 or TRBD2 (5 bases each). The V end was cut by 4 bases, the J end by 2 bases, with 13 bases between. The CDR3 sequence is 15 residues long. Germline CDR1 and CDR2: MDHEN and SYDVKM. The CDR3 region is CASSSGTVPTDTQYF. As DNA, the CDR3 is TGTGCCAGCAGTTCGGGGACCGTGCCCACAGATACGCAGTATTTT.

CDR3 in amino acids: CASSLQGLSDTQYF. The CDR3 nucleotides are TGTGCCAGCAGCTTGCAGGGTCTATCAGATACGCAGTATTTT. The chain employs TRBV7-9 and TRBJ2-3; D possibly corresponds to TRBD1 (5 bases). V lost 3 bases to trimming and J lost 4 bases, with 11 bases between them. Germline V gene sequence: CDR1 SEHNR, CDR2 FQNEAQ (reference sequence). This CDR3 is 14 amino acids long.

Here the CDR3 DNA reads TGTGCCAGCAAGATTTACAGGGGGAAGTACAATGAGCAGTTCTTC. Its translation: CASKIYRGKYNEQFF. The chain uses TRBV6-5 and TRBJ2-1; TRBD1 matches at 8 bases. Germline V gene data show CDR1 as MNHEY and CDR2 as SVGAGI. Losses at the gene ends were 7 bases for V and 4 bases for J; bases not matched to a gene: 9. The CDR3 is 15 amino acids.

In its sample, this clone was seen once. The chain recombines TRBV7-3 with TRBJ2-3; 7 nucleotides line up with TRBD2. The CDR3 sequence is 16 residues long. Germline V CDR1 and CDR2: SGHTA, FQGTGA. V was pared by 4 bases and J by 0 bases, with 7 bases of the junction left unmatched. CDR3 coding DNA: TGTGCCAGCAGCTCCCAGGTTAGCGGGAGCACAGATACGCAGTATTTT. This gives the protein CASSSQVSGSTDTQYF.

This clone appeared once. The chain recombines TRBV6-1 with TRBJ1-1, with D maybe TRBD1 (5 bases). The germline V gene has CDR1 MNHNS and CDR2 SASEGT. Trimming took off 1 base at V and 11 bases at J, with 11 bases between the two ends. The CDR3 totals 12 residues. In DNA, the CDR3 is TGTGCCAGCAGTGAAGGACAGCGGATCGCTTTCTTT. Its translation: CASSEGQRIAFF.

The V and J genes are TRBV2 and TRBJ1-1, with TRBD1 matching over 10 bases. There are 16 residues in the CDR3. Trimming took 2 bases from V and 5 from J; bases not matched to a gene: 8. Germline CDR1 and CDR2: SNHLY and FYNNEI. CDR3 sequence reads: CASSETRQGAKTEAFF. CDR3 in DNA: TGTGCCAGCAGTGAAACGAGACAGGGGGCTAAAACTGAAGCTTTCTTT.

This clone was detected only a few times. J is TRBJ2-2 and V is TRBV5-4, with TRBD2 identical over 11 bases. Looked up from germline, CDR1 is SGHNT and CDR2 is YYREEE (reference sequence). Losses at the gene ends were 6 bases for V and 7 bases for J; bases not matched to a gene: 14. The CDR3 spans 17 residues. CDR3 in DNA: TGTGCCAGCAACCCCGGGGGGACTAGCGGACGAGACGGGGAGCTGTTTTTT. The encoded protein is CASNPGGTSGRDGELFF.

The V call is TRBV30, the J call TRBJ2-5; D tentatively fits TRBD1 or TRBD2 (6 bases each). Trimming removed 3 bases at V and 1 base at J, with 9 bases between. This CDR3 has 13 residues. Germline values: CDR1 GTSNPN, CDR2 SVGIG (reference sequence). CDR3 region: CAWSRGLQETQYF. In DNA form, the CDR3 reads TGTGCCTGGAGCAGGGGACTCCAAGAGACCCAGTACTTC.

J is TRBJ2-7 and V is TRBV6-2 or TRBV6-3, with a tentative D call TRBD2 (5 bases). V was trimmed by 5 bases and J by 5 bases, leaving 16 bases between them. Germline CDR1 and CDR2: MNHEY and SVGEGT. This CDR3 contains 14 residues. CDR3 nucleotides: TGTGCCAGCAGTGGGTCGGTGGAGGTCCACGAGCAGTACTTC. Encoded protein: CASSGSVEVHEQYF.